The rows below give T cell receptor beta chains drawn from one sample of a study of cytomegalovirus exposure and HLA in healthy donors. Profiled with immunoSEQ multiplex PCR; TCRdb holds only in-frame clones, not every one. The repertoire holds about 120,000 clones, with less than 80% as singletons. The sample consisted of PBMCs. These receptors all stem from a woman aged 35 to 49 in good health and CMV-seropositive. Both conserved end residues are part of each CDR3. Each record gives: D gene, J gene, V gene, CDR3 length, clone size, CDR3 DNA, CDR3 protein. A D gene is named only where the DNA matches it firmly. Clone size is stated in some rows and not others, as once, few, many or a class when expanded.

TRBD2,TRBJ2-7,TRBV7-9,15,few,TGTGCCAGCAGCTTAATTGCGGGAGGGCCCCACGAGCAGTACTTC,CASSLIAGGPHEQYF
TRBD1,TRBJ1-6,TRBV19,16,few,TGTGCCAGTAGTAAGAAGGGGACAGCAAATAATTCACCCCTCCACTTT,CASSKKGTANNSPLHF
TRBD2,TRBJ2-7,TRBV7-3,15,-,TGTGCCAGCAGCTACCAAGCGGGAGGGTTGGACGAGCAGTACTTC,CASSYQAGGLDEQYF
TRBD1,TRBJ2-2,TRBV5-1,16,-,TGCGCCAGCAGCTTAATCCAGACAGGGGGCTCCGGGGAGCTGTTTTTT,CASSLIQTGGSGELFF
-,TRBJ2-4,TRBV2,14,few,TGTGCCAGCGTTGACAGAGACAGTCAAAACATTCAGTACTTC,CASVDRDSQNIQYF
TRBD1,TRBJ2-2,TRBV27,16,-,TGTGCCAGCAGCCGCCTCGCGGGACAGGGGGCCGGGGAGCTGTTTTTT,CASSRLAGQGAGELFF
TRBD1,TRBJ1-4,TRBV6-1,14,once,TGTGCCAGCAGTGAGGGGACAGGGGAGGAAAAACTGTTTTTT,CASSEGTGEEKLFF
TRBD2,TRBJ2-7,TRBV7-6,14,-,TGTGCCAGCAGCGGCCCCGGGAGGACCTACGAGCAGTACTTC,CASSGPGRTYEQYF
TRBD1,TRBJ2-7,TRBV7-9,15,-,TGTGCCAGCGGGGGGACAGGAGGATTACCCTACGAGCAGTACTTC,CASGGTGGLPYEQYF
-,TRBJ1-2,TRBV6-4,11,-,TGTGCCAGCAGTGGAGGATATGGCTACACCTTC,CASSGGYGYTF
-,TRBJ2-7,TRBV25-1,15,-,TGTGCCAGTCGTGAAAGGGCAGGGTCGACCTACGAGCAGTACTTC,CASRERAGSTYEQYF
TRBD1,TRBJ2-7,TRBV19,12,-,TGTGCCAGTGGGACAGACTCCTACGAGCAGTACTTC,CASGTDSYEQYF
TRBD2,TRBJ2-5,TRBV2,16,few,TGTGCCAGCAGTGATCCGGCTAGCGGGATCCAAGAGACCCAGTACTTC,CASSDPASGIQETQYF
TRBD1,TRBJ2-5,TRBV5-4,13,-,TGTGCCAGCAGCCGACAGGGGGAAGAGACCCAGTACTTC,CASSRQGEETQYF
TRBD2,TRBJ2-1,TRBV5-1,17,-,TGCGCCAGCAGCTTGATCCCGATTGGGACTAGTGACAAAGGGGAGTTCTTC,CASSLIPIGTSDKGEFF
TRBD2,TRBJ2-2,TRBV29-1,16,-,TGCAGCGTTGGCACCCATAGCGGGAGAGGGGCCGGGGAGCTGTTTTTT,CSVGTHSGRGAGELFF
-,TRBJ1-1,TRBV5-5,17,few,TGTGCCAGCAGCTTGACTACGACAGTGAAAATGAACACTGAAGCTTTCTTT,CASSLTTTVKMNTEAFF
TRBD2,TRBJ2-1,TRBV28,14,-,TGTGCCAGCAGAGTCAGCGGGGGGTACAATGAGCAGTTCTTC,CASRVSGGYNEQFF
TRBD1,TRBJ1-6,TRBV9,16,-,TGTGCCAGCAGCGTTTCCTGGACAGGCAATAATTCACCCCTCCACTTT,CASSVSWTGNNSPLHF
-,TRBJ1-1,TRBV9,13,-,TGTGCCAGCAGCGTAGCGGGAACCACTGAAGCTTTCTTT,CASSVAGTTEAFF
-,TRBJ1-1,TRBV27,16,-,TGTGCCAGCAAGAAAAGGGGGGGAGAGGGTGACACTGAAGCTTTCTTT,CASKKRGGEGDTEAFF
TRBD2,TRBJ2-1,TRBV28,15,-,TGTGCCAGCAGTTTCGGGCTAGCGGGAGTGGCGATGCAGTTCTTC,CASSFGLAGVAMQFF
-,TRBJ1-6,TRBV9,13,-,TGTGCCAGCAGCGTGGCAGAAAATTCACCCCTCCACTTT,CASSVAENSPLHF
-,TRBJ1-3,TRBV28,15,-,TGTGCCAGCAGCTTACCGGGACACGTCGGAAACACCATATATTTT,CASSLPGHVGNTIYF
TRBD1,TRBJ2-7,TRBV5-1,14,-,TGCGCCAGCAGCGATCTGGGACAGTCCTACGAGCAGTACTTC,CASSDLGQSYEQYF
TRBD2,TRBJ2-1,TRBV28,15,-,TGTGCCAGCAGTTCGACTAGCGGGAGGTGGAATGAGCAGTTCTTC,CASSSTSGRWNEQFF
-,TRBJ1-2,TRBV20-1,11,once,TGCAGTGCTGTGGCCGGGGGTGGCTACACCTTC,CSAVAGGGYTF
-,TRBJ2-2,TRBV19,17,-,TGTGCCAGTAGTAACCCGTGGGTGGGCCCGAACACCGGGGAGCTGTTTTTT,CASSNPWVGPNTGELFF